Listed here are 22 T cell receptor beta chains from one sample, sequenced in a study of cytomegalovirus exposure and HLA in healthy donors. PCR was performed using 60 Vbeta and 13 Jbeta primers. Method: immunoSEQ multiplex PCR; TCRdb's copy keeps in-frame clones and lacks some. Of some 240,000 clones listed, about 90% are singletons. The sample consisted of PBMCs. These receptors all stem from a girl under 10 years old in good health and CMV-seronegative.

This chain uses TRBV6-1 with TRBJ1-1; D call uncertain. This CDR3 region has 11 residues. Germline CDR1 and CDR2: MNHNS and SASEGT. V lost 10 bases, J lost 5 bases, and 11 bases lay in between. The CDR3 protein is CATHGPTEAFF. DNA of the CDR3: TGTGCCACCCATGGGCCTACTGAAGCTTTCTTT.

V usage is TRBV6-1 and J usage is TRBJ2-7, with 7 positions matching TRBD1. CDR3 length: 12 residues. V lost 9 bases, J lost 3 bases, and 5 bases stayed unmatched. Looked up from germline, CDR1 is MNHNS and CDR2 is SASEGT. CDR3 residues: CASGQANYEQYF. The CDR3 region has the DNA TGTGCCAGTGGACAGGCGAACTACGAGCAGTACTTC.

This clone has just one count. This rearrangement joins TRBV6-1 to TRBJ1-3, with TRBD1 matching over 7 bases. Germline V lookup: CDR1 MNHNS, CDR2 SASEGT. V was clipped by 9 bases and J by 4 bases; unmatched bases: 9. The CDR3 runs to 14 residues. The CDR3: CASEGGPGGNTIYF. As DNA, the CDR3 is TGTGCCAGTGAAGGGGGCCCTGGAGGAAACACCATATATTTT.

J is TRBJ2-7 and V is TRBV9; TRBD2 might be the D (5 bases). Trimming shortened V by 3 bases and J by 5 bases, and 12 bases separated the two germline ends. The CDR3 extends over 13 amino acids. The germline CDR1 and CDR2 sequences are SGDLS and YYNGEE. CDR3 nucleotides: TGTGCCAGCAGCGGATCCCCCGGGGACGAGCAGTACTTC. Protein sequence: CASSGSPGDEQYF.

The V gene is TRBV6-5, the J gene TRBJ1-3; D possibly corresponds to TRBD1 (5 bases). This CDR3 comprises 15 residues. Germline V gene sequence: CDR1 MNHEY, CDR2 SVGAGI. Trimming removed 2 bases from V and 6 bases from J, with 14 bases in between. CDR3 bases: TGTGCCAGCAGTTACGGCGTTGACAGTAAAAACACCATATATTTT. It is translated as CASSYGVDSKNTIYF.

This clone was counted once. The V and J genes are TRBV25-1 and TRBJ2-7, with TRBD2 as a possible D gene (5 bases). Trimming stripped 3 bases from V and 4 bases from J, with 10 bases between. CDR3 length: 13 amino acids. Germline V gene lookup returns CDR1 MGHDK and CDR2 SYGVNS. Here the CDR3 DNA reads TGTGCCAGCAGTGACCTTGGAGGTTACGAGCAGTACTTC. Translation gives CASSDLGGYEQYF.

The table lists this clone with a count of one. The chain combines TRBV6-1 with TRBJ2-3, with 7 bases that match TRBD2. This CDR3 has 14 amino acids. From germline, CDR1 is MNHNS and CDR2 SASEGT. V shed 5 bases and J 4 bases; nucleotides not matched to a gene: 6. CDR3 sequence: CASSRTSSADTQYF. The DNA of the CDR3 is TGTGCCAGCAGTAGGACTAGTTCTGCAGATACGCAGTATTTT.

The genes are TRBV28 and TRBJ1-2; perhaps TRBD1 as D (5 bases). The CDR3 has 15 amino acids. Trimming removed 6 bases at V and 4 bases at J, with 18 bases between. Germline assignment: CDR1 MDHEN and CDR2 SYDVKM. Here the CDR3 DNA reads TGTGCCAGCAGACTAACTACTGAAAGGGGCTATGGCTACACCTTC. Protein product: CASRLTTERGYGYTF.

The DNA of the CDR3 is TGTGCCAGCAGCGCCCGACTAGCGGGGGACGGCGGGGAGCTGTTTTTT. It codes for CASSARLAGDGGELFF. The V gene is TRBV9, the J gene TRBJ2-2, with 12 bases matching TRBD2. The CDR3 is 16 amino acids. CDR1 is SGDLS, CDR2 YYNGEE, per germline. The V gene end was trimmed by 3 bases and the J gene end by 7 bases; junction bases not matched to a gene: 7.

V usage is TRBV11-2 and J usage is TRBJ1-3; unclear D gene. Deletions cut 5 bases from V and 1 base from J, with 6 bases between. Germline V gene lookup returns CDR1 SGHAT and CDR2 FQNNGV. The CDR3 runs to 13 residues. In nucleotides, the CDR3 is TGTGCCAGCAGCCCACAATCTGGAAACACCATATATTTT. This gives the protein CASSPQSGNTIYF.

The chain couples TRBV4-1 to TRBJ1-5, with 9 bases that match TRBD1. This CDR3 has 16 residues. Germline V gives CDR1 MGHRA, CDR2 YSYEKL. V was pared by 6 bases and J by 5 bases, with 11 bases of the junction left unmatched. DNA for the CDR3: TGCGCCAGCAGTCCTACCTGGGGACAGGGCGATCAGCCCCAGCATTTT. It is translated as CASSPTWGQGDQPQHF.

The sample holds a few counts of this clone. The chain carries TRBV7-9 and TRBJ2-2, with 9 bases fitting TRBD1. CDR1 SEHNR and CDR2 FQNEAQ come from the germline V gene (reference sequence). After removal of 3 bases from V and 10 bases from J, the junction contained 12 bases not matched to a gene. This CDR3 is 16 amino acids long. The CDR3 protein is CASSLRQGTGREELFF. The CDR3 DNA follows: TGTGCCAGCAGCTTGAGACAGGGGACAGGGCGGGAGGAGCTGTTTTTT.

The chain is built from TRBV19 and TRBJ1-5, with D tentatively TRBD1 (5 bases). Germline V gene lookup returns CDR1 LNHDA and CDR2 SQIVND (reference sequence). Trimming took off 8 bases at V and 0 bases at J, with 17 bases between the two ends. The CDR3 totals 16 residues. CDR3: CASSPPVGGSNQPQHF. CDR3 nucleotide sequence: TGTGCCAGTTCCCCCCCCGTCGGGGGTAGCAATCAGCCCCAGCATTTT.

This sequence joins TRBV7-6 and TRBJ2-1; TRBD1 aligns across 7 bases. Germline-derived CDR1 and CDR2 are SGHVS and FNYEAQ. This CDR3 has 17 residues. V gave up 5 bases and J gave up 5 bases; unmatched junction bases: 15. CDR3 protein: CASSRPATGRNDNEQFF. The DNA of the CDR3 is TGTGCCAGCAGCCGACCCGCGACAGGGAGAAATGACAATGAGCAGTTCTTC. The full variable domain, with the rest looked up from reference TRBV7-6 and TRBJ2-1, is GAGVSQSPRYKVTKRGQDVALRCDPISGHVSLYWYRQALGQGPEFLTYFNYEAQQDKSGLPNDRFSAERPEGSISTLTIQRTEQRDSAMYRCASSRPATGRNDNEQFFGPGTRLTVL.

This clone has just one count. J is TRBJ1-6 and V is TRBV28; D gene ambiguous. V was clipped by 4 bases and J by 7 bases, with 14 bases between them. This CDR3 has 15 residues. The germline V gene has CDR1 MDHEN and CDR2 SYDVKM. CDR3 sequence (DNA): TGTGCCAGCAGTTCCCCCATCGGTTACAATTCACCCCTCCACTTT. Encoded protein: CASSSPIGYNSPLHF.

This chain's CDR3 is CASSIGPYNSPLHF. CDR3 bases: TGTGCCAGTAGTATTGGGCCTTATAATTCACCCCTCCACTTT. This sequence joins TRBV19 and TRBJ1-6, with unresolved D. The germline gives CDR1 LNHDA, CDR2 SQIVND (reference sequence). Trimming shortened V by 3 bases and J by 4 bases, and 7 bases separated the two germline ends. CDR3 length: 14 residues.

This chain links TRBV28 with TRBJ1-6, with unresolved D. The CDR3 runs 13 residues. Germline V gives CDR1 MDHEN, CDR2 SYDVKM. Trimming took 7 bases from V and 9 from J, leaving 13 bases between them. The CDR3 DNA follows: TGTGCCAGCACTCTAGAGACTGGTTCACCCCTCCACTTT. This encodes CASTLETGSPLHF. The whole variable domain, remainder taken from reference TRBV28 and TRBJ1-6, is DVKVTQSSRYLVKRTGEKVFLECVQDMDHENMFWYRQDPGLGLRLIYFSYDVKMKEKGDIPEGYSVSREKKERFSLILESASTNQTSMYLCASTLETGSPLHFGNGTRLTVT.

The J gene is TRBJ2-7, the V gene TRBV2, with TRBD1 as a possible D gene (5 bases). V lost 6 bases and J lost 6, with 21 bases in between. The CDR3 loop spans 15 amino acids. Per germline, CDR1 SNHLY and CDR2 FYNNEI. For the CDR3, the DNA is TGTGCCAGCAGATATCAACGCCCCGACAGCCCCGAGCAGTACTTC. Protein product: CASRYQRPDSPEQYF.

This chain connects TRBV5-6 to TRBJ2-7; perhaps TRBD2 as D (6 bases). The CDR3 has 15 residues. CDR1 SGHDT and CDR2 YYEEEE come from the germline V gene. With 0 bases removed from V and 0 bases from J, the gap between germline ends came to 10 bases. Here the CDR3 reads CASSLVRDHSYEQYF. In DNA form, the CDR3 reads TGTGCCAGCAGCTTGGTGCGGGACCACTCCTACGAGCAGTACTTC.

The V gene is TRBV27, the J gene TRBJ2-5, with D possibly matching TRBD2 (5 bases). V was trimmed by 3 bases and J by 5 bases, leaving 19 bases between them. The CDR3 is 16 residues long. Germline lookup yields CDR1 MNHEY and CDR2 SMNVEV (reference sequence). CDR3 sequence (DNA): TGTGCCAGCAGTTTTTTTGGTGCCCGGGGAGAGGAGACCCAGTACTTC. Translation: CASSFFGARGEETQYF.

Comment on this clone: The sample holds other DNA sequences that translate to the same CDR3. The V gene is TRBV18, the J gene TRBJ2-5, with D hard to call. CDR1 KGHSH and CDR2 LQKENI come from the germline V gene. The CDR3 has 13 residues. With 3 bases removed from V and 5 bases from J, the gap between germline ends came to 10 bases. CDR3 DNA sequence: TGTGCCAGCTCACCCCCCGGGTTGGAGACCCAGTACTTC. Its protein product is CASSPPGLETQYF.

The CDR3 DNA is TGTGCCATCAGTGACCTCGGGACAGGTACCACAGATACGCAGTATTTT. This codes for CAISDLGTGTTDTQYF. The chain joins TRBV10-3 to TRBJ2-3, with 8 nucleotides matching TRBD1. The germline CDR1 and CDR2 sequences are ENHRY and SYGVKD. Trimming cost V 3 bases and J 2 bases; bases outside gene matches: 7. The CDR3 contains 16 residues.